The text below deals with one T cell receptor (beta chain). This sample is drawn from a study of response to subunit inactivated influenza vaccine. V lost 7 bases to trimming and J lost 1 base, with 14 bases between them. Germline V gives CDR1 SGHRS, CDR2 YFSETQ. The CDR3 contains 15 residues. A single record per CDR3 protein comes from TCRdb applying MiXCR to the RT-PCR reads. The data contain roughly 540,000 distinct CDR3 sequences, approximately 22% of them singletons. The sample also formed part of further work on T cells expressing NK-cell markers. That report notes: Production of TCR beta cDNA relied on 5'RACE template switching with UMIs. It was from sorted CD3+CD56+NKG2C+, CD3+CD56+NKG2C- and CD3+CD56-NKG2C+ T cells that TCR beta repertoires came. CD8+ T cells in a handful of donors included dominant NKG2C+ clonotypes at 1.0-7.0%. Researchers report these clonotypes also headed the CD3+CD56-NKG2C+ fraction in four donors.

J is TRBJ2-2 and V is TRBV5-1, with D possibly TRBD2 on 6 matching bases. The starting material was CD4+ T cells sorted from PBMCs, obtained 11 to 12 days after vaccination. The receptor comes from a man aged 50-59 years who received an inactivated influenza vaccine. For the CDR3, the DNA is TGCGCCAGCCAGCTCGGGGGATTGAACACCGGGGAGCTGTTTTTT. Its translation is CASQLGGLNTGELFF.